The source of this T cell receptor (beta chain) is a study of T cell responses to AZD1222 COVID-19 vaccine. Study in general: Analyses pooled second doses at about 4 or about 12 weeks.

The CDR3 spans 15 residues. V was cut by 5 bases and J by 2 bases, with 12 bases left in between. CDR1 and CDR2 (germline): MNHEY, SMNVEV (reference sequence). Findings and limits, study-wide: Unmutated regions of variants are reportedly targeted by nearly half of spike-specific TCRs. Repertoire samples came only from after the peak T cell response.

Generated by immunoSEQ multiplex PCR, the TCRdb table keeps only in-frame clones and is missing some. The sample holds roughly 150,000 clones; about 91% are singletons and the top ten take around 4.7%. To note about this clone: Its target is unknown.

The source of this sequence is an adult in good health. The input for sequencing was peripheral blood, taken on day 0 of AZD1222 vaccination. V is TRBV27 and J is TRBJ1-4; D might be TRBD1 (6 bases). This CDR3 reads CASSINRVTNEKLFF. The CDR3 nucleotides are TGTGCCAGCAGTATAAACAGGGTGACTAATGAAAAACTGTTTTTT.